This TCR beta chain is drawn from a study of blood T cell repertoires in COVID-19. Overall study: From the United States, Italy and Spain came samples of acute and convalescent COVID-19.

The age range of participants was 18 to 89 years, with residence in fewer than 25 US areas. Sequencing was performed with immunoSEQ multiplex PCR; in TCRdb, only in-frame clones are kept and a portion is missing. The sample gives about 480,000 clones, 88% of which show up once; less than 2% is in the top ten. The CDR3 has 15 amino acids. Per the germline V gene, CDR1 is MGHRA and CDR2 is YSYEKL. Trimming removed 1 base from V and 2 bases from J, with 11 bases in between. The receptor's source is a woman aged 40 to 49 who had recovered from COVID-19. The sequenced sample was PBMCs or T cells enriched from blood (not recorded which). The chain is built from TRBV4-1 and TRBJ2-5; no definite D call. DNA for the CDR3: TGCGCCAGCAGCCAAGTCTCGGCAGGTCAAGAGACCCAGTACTTC. This sequence encodes CASSQVSAGQETQYF.